This is a list of T cell receptor beta chains from one sample in a study of T-cell reconstitution after alpha-beta-depleted transplantation in children. TCRdb re-derived calls from the PCR reads in MiXCR, one entry per CDR3 protein. The data show about 580,000 distinct CDR3 sequences, under 25% seen once. This material consisted of PBMCs, mostly from graft donor cells, taken 360 days after TCRalphabeta/CD19-depleted stem cell transplant. These receptors all stem from a boy younger than two who had a stem cell transplant for acute myeloid leukemia, so the T cells may come from the graft donor. CDR3s include the opening cysteine and the closing phenylalanine or tryptophan. Each record gives: CDR3 protein, CDR3 DNA, D gene, clone size, V gene, J gene. The D gene is left open where the match is weak. Rows may omit the clone size; those that give it use once, few, many or a size class.

CDR3aa: CSARDGVSVSSYNEQFF
CDR3nt: TGCAGTGCTAGAGATGGAGTTAGTGTTAGCTCCTACAATGAGCAGTTCTTC
d_gene: NA
abundance: few
v_gene: TRBV20-1
j_gene: TRBJ2-1

CDR3aa: CASSEGPGSMNTEAFF
CDR3nt: TGTGCCAGCAGTGAAGGTCCAGGATCAATGAACACTGAAGCTTTCTTT
d_gene: NA
abundance: NA
v_gene: TRBV6-1
j_gene: TRBJ1-1

CDR3aa: CAIGEELLSETQYF
CDR3nt: TGTGCCATCGGGGAGGAACTCCTCTCGGAGACCCAGTACTTC
d_gene: NA
abundance: many
v_gene: TRBV10-3
j_gene: TRBJ2-5

CDR3aa: CASSYRQNTEAFF
CDR3nt: TGTGCCAGCAGTTACCGACAGAACACTGAAGCTTTCTTT
d_gene: NA
abundance: many
v_gene: TRBV6-5
j_gene: TRBJ1-1

CDR3aa: CSASGGGGIDTQYF
CDR3nt: TGCAGTGCTAGCGGGGGTGGTGGGATAGATACGCAGTATTTT
d_gene: NA
abundance: NA
v_gene: TRBV20-1
j_gene: TRBJ2-3

CDR3aa: CSARERRDTEAFF
CDR3nt: TGCAGTGCTAGAGAGCGCAGGGACACTGAAGCTTTCTTT
d_gene: NA
abundance: many
v_gene: TRBV20-1
j_gene: TRBJ1-1

CDR3aa: CASSPHSRVGGPDTQYF
CDR3nt: TGTGCCAGCAGCCCCCACTCTAGAGTGGGGGGGCCTGATACGCAGTATTTT
d_gene: NA
abundance: NA
v_gene: TRBV7-8
j_gene: TRBJ2-3

CDR3aa: CASSQDRASGYGKLFF
CDR3nt: TGCGCCAGCAGCCAAGATCGGGCCTCCGGGTACGGGAAACTGTTTTTT
d_gene: NA
abundance: NA
v_gene: TRBV4-3
j_gene: TRBJ1-4

CDR3aa: CSAKLPGQALDGANVLTF
CDR3nt: TGCAGTGCAAAACTCCCGGGACAGGCTCTTGACGGGGCCAACGTCCTGACTTTC
d_gene: TRBD1
abundance: many
v_gene: TRBV20-1
j_gene: TRBJ2-6

CDR3aa: CASSSKETSGANVLTF
CDR3nt: TGCGCCAGCAGCTCGAAAGAAACATCTGGGGCCAACGTCCTGACTTTC
d_gene: NA
abundance: NA
v_gene: TRBV5-1
j_gene: TRBJ2-6

CDR3aa: CASSQQALYGYTF
CDR3nt: TGTGCCAGCAGCCAACAGGCCCTCTATGGCTACACCTTC
d_gene: NA
abundance: few
v_gene: TRBV6-1
j_gene: TRBJ1-2

CDR3aa: CASRGRDIQYF
CDR3nt: TGTGCCAGCAGGGGGAGGGACATTCAGTACTTC
d_gene: TRBD2
abundance: once
v_gene: TRBV27
j_gene: TRBJ2-4

CDR3aa: CAISESGGRLKAFF
CDR3nt: TGTGCCATCAGTGAGTCGGGGGGAAGGCTGAAAGCTTTCTTT
d_gene: NA
abundance: few
v_gene: TRBV10-3
j_gene: TRBJ1-1

CDR3aa: CASSPDPYTQYF
CDR3nt: TGTGCCAGCAGCCCCGACCCTTATACGCAGTATTTT
d_gene: NA
abundance: NA
v_gene: TRBV7-2
j_gene: TRBJ2-3

CDR3aa: CASSLSQNYEQYF
CDR3nt: TGTGCCAGCAGTTTAAGCCAGAACTACGAGCAGTACTTC
d_gene: NA
abundance: many
v_gene: TRBV12-3/TRBV12-4
j_gene: TRBJ2-7

CDR3aa: CASSPAGTSYFPNNEQFF
CDR3nt: TGTGCCAGCAGCCCCGCCGGGACTAGCTACTTCCCCAACAATGAGCAGTTCTTC
d_gene: TRBD2
abundance: many
v_gene: TRBV6-5
j_gene: TRBJ2-1

CDR3aa: CSVETHTVTDEQFF
CDR3nt: TGCAGCGTTGAAACTCACACAGTTACTGATGAGCAGTTCTTC
d_gene: NA
abundance: NA
v_gene: TRBV29-1
j_gene: TRBJ2-1

CDR3aa: CASSLVGQYTDTQYF
CDR3nt: TGCGCCAGCAGCTTGGTCGGACAGTACACAGATACGCAGTATTTT
d_gene: NA
abundance: NA
v_gene: TRBV5-1
j_gene: TRBJ2-3

CDR3aa: CSVTVWDRGHLDYGYTF
CDR3nt: TGCAGCGTTACCGTCTGGGACAGGGGTCACCTAGACTATGGCTACACCTTC
d_gene: TRBD1
abundance: NA
v_gene: TRBV29-1
j_gene: TRBJ1-2

CDR3aa: CASSIDLYRGTEAFF
CDR3nt: TGTGCCAGTAGTATAGATCTATACAGGGGCACTGAAGCTTTCTTT
d_gene: TRBD1
abundance: NA
v_gene: TRBV19
j_gene: TRBJ1-1

CDR3aa: CASSQDWQPNEKLFF
CDR3nt: TGCGCCAGCAGCCAAGATTGGCAGCCTAATGAAAAACTGTTTTTT
d_gene: NA
abundance: many
v_gene: TRBV4-1
j_gene: TRBJ1-4

CDR3aa: CASSHSGPGDEQYF
CDR3nt: TGCGCCAGCAGCCATTCCGGGCCTGGAGACGAGCAGTACTTC
d_gene: NA
abundance: many
v_gene: TRBV5-1
j_gene: TRBJ2-7

CDR3aa: CASSPRTRRLQQYF
CDR3nt: TGTGCCAGCAGTCCCCGGACGAGAAGACTCCAGCAGTACTTC
d_gene: NA
abundance: many
v_gene: TRBV12-3/TRBV12-4
j_gene: TRBJ2-7

CDR3aa: CSAPTGPLYNEQFF
CDR3nt: TGCAGTGCTCCGACAGGGCCCCTCTACAATGAGCAGTTCTTC
d_gene: TRBD1
abundance: NA
v_gene: TRBV20-1
j_gene: TRBJ2-1

CDR3aa: CSASSYWTGVTEQYF
CDR3nt: TGCAGTGCTAGCTCGTATTGGACAGGCGTCACCGAGCAGTACTTC
d_gene: TRBD1
abundance: few
v_gene: TRBV20-1
j_gene: TRBJ2-7

CDR3aa: CSASVNTEAFF
CDR3nt: TGCAGTGCTTCGGTGAACACTGAAGCTTTCTTT
d_gene: NA
abundance: many
v_gene: TRBV20-1
j_gene: TRBJ1-1

CDR3aa: CSVLRDKYNEQFF
CDR3nt: TGCAGCGTTTTGCGGGACAAATACAATGAGCAGTTCTTC
d_gene: NA
abundance: many
v_gene: TRBV29-1
j_gene: TRBJ2-1

CDR3aa: CASSRGGQGWEKLFF
CDR3nt: TGCGCCAGCAGCCGAGGCGGACAGGGTTGGGAAAAACTGTTTTTT
d_gene: TRBD1
abundance: NA
v_gene: TRBV4-3
j_gene: TRBJ1-4

CDR3aa: CASSPLATGWSYEQYF
CDR3nt: TGTGCCAGCAGCCCCCTTGCGACAGGGTGGAGCTACGAGCAGTACTTC
d_gene: TRBD1
abundance: NA
v_gene: TRBV7-2
j_gene: TRBJ2-7

CDR3aa: CSAAGLAGIMFYNEQFF
CDR3nt: TGCAGTGCTGCGGGACTAGCGGGGATAATGTTCTACAATGAGCAGTTCTTC
d_gene: TRBD2
abundance: NA
v_gene: TRBV20-1
j_gene: TRBJ2-1

CDR3aa: CASSLFDGTYEQYF
CDR3nt: TGTGCCAGCAGTTTATTTGACGGAACCTACGAGCAGTACTTC
d_gene: NA
abundance: NA
v_gene: TRBV12-3/TRBV12-4
j_gene: TRBJ2-7

CDR3aa: CASRGLISTDTQYF
CDR3nt: TGTGCCAGCAGGGGGCTGATATCCACAGATACGCAGTATTTT
d_gene: NA
abundance: many
v_gene: TRBV11-2
j_gene: TRBJ2-3

CDR3aa: CSVDGRDRGHTGELFF
CDR3nt: TGCAGCGTTGACGGCCGGGACAGGGGCCACACCGGGGAGCTGTTTTTT
d_gene: TRBD1
abundance: many
v_gene: TRBV29-1
j_gene: TRBJ2-2

CDR3aa: CASTLRQGLAGELFF
CDR3nt: TGTGCCAGCACGCTGAGACAGGGTCTCGCCGGGGAGCTGTTTTTT
d_gene: TRBD1
abundance: NA
v_gene: TRBV6-2/TRBV6-3
j_gene: TRBJ2-2

CDR3aa: CASSFGVSPAISEQFF
CDR3nt: TGTGCCAGCAGTTTCGGGGTTTCCCCAGCAATCAGTGAGCAGTTCTTC
d_gene: NA
abundance: NA
v_gene: TRBV7-2
j_gene: TRBJ2-1

CDR3aa: CASSLGGASEQYF
CDR3nt: TGTGCCAGCAGCCTCGGGGGGGCCTCCGAGCAGTACTTC
d_gene: TRBD2
abundance: NA
v_gene: TRBV7-2
j_gene: TRBJ2-7

CDR3aa: CASSYSGAGGSSEQFF
CDR3nt: TGTGCCAGCAGTTACTCCGGGGCGGGGGGATCAAGTGAGCAGTTCTTC
d_gene: TRBD2
abundance: many
v_gene: TRBV6-5
j_gene: TRBJ2-1

CDR3aa: CAIRGTGGSYNEQFF
CDR3nt: TGTGCCATCAGGGGGACAGGGGGCTCCTACAATGAGCAGTTCTTC
d_gene: TRBD1
abundance: few
v_gene: TRBV10-3
j_gene: TRBJ2-1

CDR3aa: CASSVGLRNTQYF
CDR3nt: TGTGCCAGCAGTGTTGGCCTTCGAAATACGCAGTATTTT
d_gene: NA
abundance: few
v_gene: TRBV28
j_gene: TRBJ2-3

CDR3aa: CASSVVSGDINIQYF
CDR3nt: TGTGCCAGCAGTGTTGTAAGCGGGGACATAAACATTCAGTACTTC
d_gene: NA
abundance: few
v_gene: TRBV25-1
j_gene: TRBJ2-4

CDR3aa: CASSYLQGSYGYTF
CDR3nt: TGTGCCAGCAGTTACCTGCAGGGGTCCTATGGCTACACCTTC
d_gene: NA
abundance: NA
v_gene: TRBV6-5
j_gene: TRBJ1-2

CDR3aa: CSARQLTEAFF
CDR3nt: TGCAGTGCTAGGCAGCTCACTGAAGCTTTCTTT
d_gene: NA
abundance: many
v_gene: TRBV20-1
j_gene: TRBJ1-1

CDR3aa: CAIRRQGTDTQYF
CDR3nt: TGTGCCATCAGGCGGCAGGGGACAGATACGCAGTATTTT
d_gene: NA
abundance: many
v_gene: TRBV10-3
j_gene: TRBJ2-3

CDR3aa: CASSQDFYEQYF
CDR3nt: TGTGCCAGCAGCCAGGACTTCTACGAGCAGTACTTC
d_gene: NA
abundance: many
v_gene: TRBV7-9
j_gene: TRBJ2-7

CDR3aa: CSADGGVNTEAFF
CDR3nt: TGCAGCGCGGATGGGGGAGTGAACACTGAAGCTTTCTTT
d_gene: NA
abundance: few
v_gene: TRBV29-1
j_gene: TRBJ1-1